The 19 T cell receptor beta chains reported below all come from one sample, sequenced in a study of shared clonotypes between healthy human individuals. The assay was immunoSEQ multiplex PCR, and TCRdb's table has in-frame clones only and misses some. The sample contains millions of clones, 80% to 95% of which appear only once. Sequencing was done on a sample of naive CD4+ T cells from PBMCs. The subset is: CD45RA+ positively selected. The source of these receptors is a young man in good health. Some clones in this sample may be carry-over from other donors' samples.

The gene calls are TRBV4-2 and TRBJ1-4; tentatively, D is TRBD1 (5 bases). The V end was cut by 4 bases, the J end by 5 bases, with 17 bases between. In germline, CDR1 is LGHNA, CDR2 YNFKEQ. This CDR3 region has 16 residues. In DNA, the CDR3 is TGTGCCAGCAGCCGCCGAGGGGCGCTTGGGAATGAAAAACTGTTTTTT. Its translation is CASSRRGALGNEKLFF.

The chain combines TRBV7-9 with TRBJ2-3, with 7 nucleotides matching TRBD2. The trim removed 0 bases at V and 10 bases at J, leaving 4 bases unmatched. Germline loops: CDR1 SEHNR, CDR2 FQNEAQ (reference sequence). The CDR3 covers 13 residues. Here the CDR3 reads CASSLAGGPPQYF. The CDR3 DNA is TGTGCCAGCAGCTTAGCGGGAGGGCCGCCGCAGTATTTT.

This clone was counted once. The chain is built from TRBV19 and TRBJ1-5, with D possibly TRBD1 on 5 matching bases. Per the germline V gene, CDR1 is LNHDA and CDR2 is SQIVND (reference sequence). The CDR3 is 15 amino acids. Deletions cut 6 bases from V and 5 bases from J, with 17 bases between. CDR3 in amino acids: CASSTRDGGDQPQHF. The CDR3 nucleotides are TGTGCCAGTAGCACCCGGGACGGGGGAGATCAGCCCCAGCATTTT.

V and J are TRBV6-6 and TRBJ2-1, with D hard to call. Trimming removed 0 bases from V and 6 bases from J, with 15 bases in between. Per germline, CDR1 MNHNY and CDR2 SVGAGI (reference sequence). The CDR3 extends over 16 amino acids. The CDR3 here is CASSYSIRTFTNEQFF. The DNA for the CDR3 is TGTGCCAGCAGTTACTCGATCAGGACCTTCACCAATGAGCAGTTCTTC.

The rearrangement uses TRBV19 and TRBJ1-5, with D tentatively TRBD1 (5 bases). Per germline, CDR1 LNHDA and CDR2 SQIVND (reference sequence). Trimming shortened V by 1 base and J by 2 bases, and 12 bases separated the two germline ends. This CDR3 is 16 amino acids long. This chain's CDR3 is CASSIGLRVGNQPQHF. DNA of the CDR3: TGTGCCAGTAGTATAGGGCTCAGGGTAGGCAATCAGCCCCAGCATTTT.

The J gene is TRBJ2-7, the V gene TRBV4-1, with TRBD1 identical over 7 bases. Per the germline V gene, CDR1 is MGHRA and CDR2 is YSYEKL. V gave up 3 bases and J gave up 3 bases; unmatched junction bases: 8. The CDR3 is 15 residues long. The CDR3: CASSHGTALNYEQYF. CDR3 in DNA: TGCGCCAGCAGCCACGGGACAGCCCTTAACTACGAGCAGTACTTC.

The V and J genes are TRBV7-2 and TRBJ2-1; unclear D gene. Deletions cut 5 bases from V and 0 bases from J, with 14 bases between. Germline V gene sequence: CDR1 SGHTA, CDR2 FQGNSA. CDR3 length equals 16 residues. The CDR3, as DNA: TGTGCCAGCAGCCTCACAACTACCTTCTCCTACAATGAGCAGTTCTTC. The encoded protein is CASSLTTTFSYNEQFF.

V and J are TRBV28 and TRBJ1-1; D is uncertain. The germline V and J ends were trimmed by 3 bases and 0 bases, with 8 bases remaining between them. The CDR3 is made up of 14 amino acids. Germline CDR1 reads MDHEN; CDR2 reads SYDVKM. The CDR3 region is CASSFVGMNTEAFF. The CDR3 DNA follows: TGTGCCAGCAGTTTCGTAGGCATGAACACTGAAGCTTTCTTT.

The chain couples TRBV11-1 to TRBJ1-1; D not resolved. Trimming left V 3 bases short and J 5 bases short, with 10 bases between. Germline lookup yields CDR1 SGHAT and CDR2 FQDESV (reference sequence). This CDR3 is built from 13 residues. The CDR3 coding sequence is TGTGCCAGCAGCTTGACCGTAAGAACTGAAGCTTTCTTT. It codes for CASSLTVRTEAFF.

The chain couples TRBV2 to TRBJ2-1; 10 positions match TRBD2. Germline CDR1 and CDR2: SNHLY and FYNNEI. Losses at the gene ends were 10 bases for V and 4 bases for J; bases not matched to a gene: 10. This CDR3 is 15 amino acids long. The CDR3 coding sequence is TGTGCCACCGGGGGTGGAGCGGGAGGGTACAATGAGCAGTTCTTC. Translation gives CATGGGAGGYNEQFF.

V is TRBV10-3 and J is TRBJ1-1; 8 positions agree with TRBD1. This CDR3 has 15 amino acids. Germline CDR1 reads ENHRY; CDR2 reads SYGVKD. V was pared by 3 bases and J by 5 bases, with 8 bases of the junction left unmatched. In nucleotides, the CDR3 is TGTGCCATCAGTGAAACACGGACAGGGCCGACTGAAGCTTTCTTT. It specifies CAISETRTGPTEAFF.

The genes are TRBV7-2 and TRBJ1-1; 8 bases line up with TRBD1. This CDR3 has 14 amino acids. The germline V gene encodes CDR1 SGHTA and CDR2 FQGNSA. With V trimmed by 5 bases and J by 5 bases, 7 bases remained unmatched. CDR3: CASSVTGGKTEAFF. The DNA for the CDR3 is TGTGCCAGCAGCGTAACAGGGGGGAAAACTGAAGCTTTCTTT.

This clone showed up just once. The CDR3 loop is CASSPGTGAEAFF. The CDR3 DNA reads as TGTGCCAGCAGTCCCGGGACAGGGGCTGAAGCTTTCTTT. The gene calls are TRBV6-6 and TRBJ1-1, with TRBD1 matching 10 bases. In germline, CDR1 is MNHNY, CDR2 SVGAGI (reference sequence). V dropped 5 bases and J dropped 6; count of bases not matched to a gene: 3. There are 13 residues in the CDR3.

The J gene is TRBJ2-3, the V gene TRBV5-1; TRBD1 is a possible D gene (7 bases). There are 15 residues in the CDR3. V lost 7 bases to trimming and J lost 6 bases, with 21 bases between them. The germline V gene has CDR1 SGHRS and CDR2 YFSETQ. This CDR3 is CASGGRGTALDTQYF. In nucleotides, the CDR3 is TGCGCCAGCGGAGGCCGCGGGACAGCTTTGGATACGCAGTATTTT. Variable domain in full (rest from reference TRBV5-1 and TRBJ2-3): KAGVTQTPRYLIKTRGQQVTLSCSPISGHRSVSWYQQTPGQGLQFLFEYFSETQRNKGNFPGRFSGRQFSNSRSEMNVSTLELGDSALYLCASGGRGTALDTQYFGPGTRLTVL.

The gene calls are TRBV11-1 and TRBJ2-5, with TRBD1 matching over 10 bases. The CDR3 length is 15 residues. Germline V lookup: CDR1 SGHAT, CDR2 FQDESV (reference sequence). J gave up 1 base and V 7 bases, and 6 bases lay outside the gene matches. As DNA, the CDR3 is TGTGCCAGCACCCCGGGACAGGGGATCCAAGAGACCCAGTACTTC. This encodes CASTPGQGIQETQYF.

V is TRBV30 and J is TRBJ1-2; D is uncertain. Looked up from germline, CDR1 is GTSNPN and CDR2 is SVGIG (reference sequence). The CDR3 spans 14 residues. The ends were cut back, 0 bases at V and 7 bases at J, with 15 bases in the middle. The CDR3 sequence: CAWSVPKRGGGYTF. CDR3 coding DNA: TGTGCCTGGAGTGTCCCAAAACGAGGCGGTGGCTACACCTTC.

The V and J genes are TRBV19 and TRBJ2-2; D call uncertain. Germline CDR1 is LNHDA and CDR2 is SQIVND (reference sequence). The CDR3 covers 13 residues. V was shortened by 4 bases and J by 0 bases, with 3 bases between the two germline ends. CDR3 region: CASSSPNTGELFF. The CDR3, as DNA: TGTGCCAGTAGTAGTCCGAACACCGGGGAGCTGTTTTTT.

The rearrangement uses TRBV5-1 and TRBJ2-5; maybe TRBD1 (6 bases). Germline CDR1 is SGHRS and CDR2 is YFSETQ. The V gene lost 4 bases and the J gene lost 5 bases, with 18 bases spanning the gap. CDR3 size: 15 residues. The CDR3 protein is CASSPPGTTRETQYF. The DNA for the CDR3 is TGCGCCAGCAGCCCGCCCGGGACAACGAGGGAGACCCAGTACTTC.

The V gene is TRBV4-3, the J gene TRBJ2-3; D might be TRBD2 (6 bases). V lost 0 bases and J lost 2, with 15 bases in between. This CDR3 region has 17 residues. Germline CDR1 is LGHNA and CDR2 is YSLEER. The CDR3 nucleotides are TGCGCCAGCAGCCAAGATCAGGGAAGACTAGTCACAGATACGCAGTATTTT. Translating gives CASSQDQGRLVTDTQYF.